Sequencing of this TCR beta chain was carried out in a study of shared clonotypes between healthy human individuals. Produced via immunoSEQ multiplex PCR; TCRdb's table is partial and in-frame only. The data contain 2 million to 2.5 million clones, around 90% of them seen just once; the ten biggest clones take up about 0.41%. Researchers partitioned CD4+ cells into CD45RA+ naive and CD45RA-negative memory subsets. The germline CDR1 and CDR2 sequences are SGDLS and YYNGEE. V was shortened by 0 bases and J by 2 bases, with 12 bases between the two germline ends. CDR3 length: 15 amino acids. In regard to this clone: Its antigen is not identified.

General study findings and limits: Larger richness was generally estimated for naive than memory subsets. Tissues were not sampled, only blood, and their repertoires likely differ.

The material sequenced was naive CD4+ T cells from PBMCs. As to subset: CD45RA+ positively selected. The sequence derives from a man younger than 35 in good health. Some clones in this sample may be carry-over from other donors' samples. The chain couples TRBV9 to TRBJ2-7; either TRBD1 or TRBD2 may supply D (5 bases each). CDR3 coding DNA: TGTGCCAGCAGCGTAGATGAGGGGCCTCCCTACGAGCAGTACTTC. Protein: CASSVDEGPPYEQYF.